The 21 T cell receptor beta chains reported below all come from one sample, sequenced in a study of identical twins. TCRdb used MiXCR to reprocess the 5' RACE reads, holding one entry per CDR3 protein. Of around 670,000 distinct CDR3 sequences listed, 5.5% to 7.5% are singletons. The sample consisted of naive T cells sorted from blood. The receptors were sampled from a young man in good health.

This clonotype appeared a few times. DNA for the CDR3: TGCGCCAGCAGCTTGGAGGCTAGCGGGAGTCGAATCGGGGAGCTGTTTTTT. Protein product: CASSLEASGSRIGELFF. The chain has TRBV5-1 and TRBJ2-2; TRBD2 matches at 10 bases. CDR3 length: 17 amino acids. Germline CDR1 SGHRS, CDR2 YFSETQ. Trimming cost V 0 bases and J 7 bases; bases outside gene matches: 9.

This clonotype was recorded a few times. J is TRBJ1-1 and V is TRBV7-9; D is perhaps TRBD1 (5 bases). Germline V lookup: CDR1 SEHNR, CDR2 FQNEAQ (reference sequence). Between the trimmed V and J ends, which lost 5 bases and 1 base, there was a span of 11 bases. This CDR3 has 14 amino acids. The CDR3 region has the DNA TGTGCCAGCAGCCCCGCTGGGGCGAACACTGAAGCTTTCTTT. Protein product: CASSPAGANTEAFF.

The rearrangement joins TRBV3-1 to TRBJ1-5; unclear D gene. Germline CDR1 and CDR2: LGHDT and YNNKEL (reference sequence). V was clipped by 4 bases and J by 7 bases, with 11 bases between them. This CDR3 comprises 13 residues. Here the CDR3 DNA reads TGTGCCAGCAGCCCCTCTGGTTGGCAGCCCCAGCATTTT. Its protein is CASSPSGWQPQHF.

There are a few counts of this clonotype. The genes are TRBV29-1 and TRBJ2-7; the D gene is possibly TRBD2 (7 bases). Germline-derived CDR1 and CDR2 are SQVTM and ANQGSEA. The CDR3 runs 14 residues. V lost 4 bases to trimming and J lost 2 bases, with 15 bases between them. This chain's CDR3 is CSVGQGRGAYEQYF. CDR3 DNA sequence: TGCAGCGTTGGTCAGGGGAGGGGAGCCTACGAGCAGTACTTC.

In this sample, this clonotype turned up many times. The chain joins TRBV20-1 to TRBJ2-7, with TRBD1 matching 8 bases. Germline V gene lookup returns CDR1 DFQATT and CDR2 SNEGSKA (reference sequence). The CDR3 spans 13 residues. The junction had 4 bases not matched to a gene; V was cut back by 5 bases and J by 1 base. The CDR3 nucleotides read TGCAGTGCTTCTCGGACAGGGTCCTACGAGCAGTACTTC. This encodes CSASRTGSYEQYF.

This clonotype was observed a handful of times. V and J are TRBV7-2 and TRBJ2-3, with TRBD2 matching 7 bases. Per germline, CDR1 SGHTA and CDR2 FQGNSA. J lost 5 bases, V lost 3 bases, and 11 bases had no gene match. CDR3 length: 16 amino acids. For the CDR3, the DNA is TGTGCCAGCAGCTTTGTACTAGCGACTAGGGGAGATACGCAGTATTTT. Protein sequence: CASSFVLATRGDTQYF.

This clonotype was seen a few times. CDR3 residues: CSAAGLATNEQFF. The CDR3 nucleotides read TGCAGTGCTGCGGGACTAGCGACGAATGAGCAGTTCTTC. The chain is built from TRBV20-1 and TRBJ2-1; 10 bases fit TRBD2. CDR3 length equals 13 residues. The germline V gene encodes CDR1 DFQATT and CDR2 SNEGSKA (reference sequence). V was clipped by 5 bases and J by 7 bases; unmatched bases: 5.

This clonotype was seen a handful of times. V and J are TRBV6-1 and TRBJ1-1, with 7 nucleotides matching TRBD1. CDR3 length equals 14 residues. Germline-derived CDR1 and CDR2 are MNHNS and SASEGT. Trimming at V came to 6 bases and at J to 1 base, leaving 5 bases not matched to a gene. The CDR3 sequence is CASRSWTGNTEAFF. CDR3 nucleotides: TGTGCCAGCAGGAGCTGGACAGGGAACACTGAAGCTTTCTTT.

This clonotype was counted only a few times. V and J are TRBV6-2 or TRBV6-3 and TRBJ2-3; D is uncertain. The CDR3 covers 11 residues. Germline CDR1 MNHEY, CDR2 SVGEGT. V was shortened by 6 bases and J by 11 bases, with 12 bases between the two germline ends. The CDR3 bases are TGTGCCAGCAGCCCTGGGCATAGGCAGTATTTT. Its translation: CASSPGHRQYF.

Many counts were recorded for this clonotype. The chain recombines TRBV6-6 with TRBJ2-7; TRBD2 matches 7 bases. The CDR3 runs to 12 residues. CDR1 is MNHNY, CDR2 SVGAGI, per germline (reference sequence). V shed 6 bases and J 3 bases; nucleotides not matched to a gene: 2. The CDR3 loop reads CASRSSGYEQYF. In nucleotides, the CDR3 is TGTGCCAGCAGATCTAGCGGCTACGAGCAGTACTTC.

This clonotype has at least ten counts. This sequence joins TRBV12-3 or TRBV12-4 and TRBJ2-3, with D uncertain. V lost 2 bases and J lost 1, with 4 bases in between. This CDR3 has 13 residues. The CDR3 region has the DNA TGTGCCAGCAGTTTAAGCGGCACAGATACGCAGTATTTT. Its protein product is CASSLSGTDTQYF.

This clonotype has at least ten counts. The chain is built from TRBV6-6 and TRBJ2-1; TRBD1 aligns across 7 bases. J gave up 5 bases and V 7 bases, and 5 bases lay outside the gene matches. Germline V gene sequence: CDR1 MNHNY, CDR2 SVGAGI (reference sequence). The length of the CDR3 is 13 residues. The CDR3 reads CASTGQNNNEQFF. The CDR3 DNA is TGTGCCAGCACGGGACAGAACAACAATGAGCAGTTCTTC.

This clonotype was counted a few times. V usage is TRBV6-1 and J usage is TRBJ2-7; 10 bases match TRBD2. The germline V gene encodes CDR1 MNHNS and CDR2 SASEGT. J gave up 6 bases and V 8 bases, and 4 bases lay outside the gene matches. This CDR3 comprises 12 residues. CDR3 in amino acids: CASGLAGGEQYF. Here the CDR3 DNA reads TGTGCCAGCGGCTTAGCGGGAGGCGAGCAGTACTTC.

This chain links TRBV15 with TRBJ2-1, with D unresolved. Germline CDR1 and CDR2: LNHNV and YYDKDF (reference sequence). The CDR3 extends over 11 amino acids. V was cut by 0 bases and J by 9 bases, with 3 bases left in between. The CDR3 reads CATSRELEQFF. As DNA, the CDR3 is TGTGCCACCAGCAGAGAGCTTGAGCAGTTCTTC. Based on the CDR3 plus reference TRBV15 and TRBJ2-1, the full variable domain is DAMVIQNPRYQVTQFGKPVTLSCSQTLNHNVMYWYQQKSSQAPKLLFHYYDKDFNNEADTPDNFQSRRPNTSFCFLDIRSPGLGDTAMYLCATSRELEQFFGPGTRLTVL.

At least ten counts were recorded for this clonotype. The chain combines TRBV4-2 with TRBJ2-1, with D unclear. There are 15 residues in the CDR3. The V end was cut by 0 bases, the J end by 3 bases, with 9 bases between. Germline V gives CDR1 LGHNA, CDR2 YNFKEQ. The CDR3 DNA follows: TGTGCCAGCAGCCAAGATGAACTAATCTACAATGAGCAGTTCTTC. Its translation is CASSQDELIYNEQFF.

This clonotype was found many times. The chain combines TRBV20-1 with TRBJ2-1; 10 bases agree with TRBD2. In germline, CDR1 is DFQATT, CDR2 SNEGSKA (reference sequence). With V trimmed by 0 bases and J by 0 bases, 11 bases remained unmatched. This CDR3 has 19 amino acids. The CDR3 sequence: CSARDIAGGTTSSYNEQFF. The CDR3, as DNA: TGCAGTGCTAGAGACATAGCGGGAGGAACCACCAGCTCCTACAATGAGCAGTTCTTC.

The gene calls are TRBV7-9 and TRBJ1-4; D not certain. Looked up from germline, CDR1 is SEHNR and CDR2 is FQNEAQ (reference sequence). Between the trimmed V and J ends, which lost 5 bases and 7 bases, there was a span of 14 bases. This CDR3 is 14 amino acids long. Here the CDR3 DNA reads TGTGCCAGCAGCAGGGTAACCGGGAGTGAAAAACTGTTTTTT. It translates to CASSRVTGSEKLFF. Based on the CDR3 plus reference TRBV7-9 and TRBJ1-4, the full variable domain is DTGVSQNPRHKITKRGQNVTFRCDPISEHNRLYWYRQTLGQGPEFLTYFQNEAQLEKSRLLSDRFSAERPKGSFSTLEIQRTEQGDSAMYLCASSRVTGSEKLFFGSGTQLSVL.

This clonotype was counted only a few times. The rearrangement uses TRBV5-1 and TRBJ1-5; D gene uncertain. Germline V gene data show CDR1 as SGHRS and CDR2 as YFSETQ. The CDR3 is 15 amino acids. V lost 5 bases, J lost 0 bases, and 12 bases lay in between. This CDR3 is CASRMKGYSNQPQHF. The CDR3 DNA reads TGCGCCAGCAGAATGAAAGGGTATAGCAATCAGCCCCAGCATTTT.

This clonotype was found a few times. The chain carries TRBV29-1 and TRBJ2-1, with D possibly matching TRBD2 (6 bases). Germline V gene data show CDR1 as SQVTM and CDR2 as ANQGSEA. V lost 5 bases, J lost 8 bases, and 19 bases lay in between. The CDR3 totals 14 residues. This CDR3 reads CSVPLGTVGYEQFF. CDR3 DNA: TGCAGCGTTCCCCTTGGGACTGTCGGCTATGAGCAGTTCTTC.

This clonotype has just a few counts. J is TRBJ2-7 and V is TRBV5-5; weak D call: TRBD1 (6 bases). CDR1 is SGHKS and CDR2 is YYEKEE in the germline V gene (reference sequence). V lost 0 bases and J 0 bases, leaving 10 bases between the germline ends. The CDR3 sequence is 15 residues long. The CDR3 DNA follows: TGTGCCAGCAGCTTGGATCAGGGGCGCTCCTACGAGCAGTACTTC. This translates into CASSLDQGRSYEQYF.

This clonotype was seen ten or more times. V gene TRBV7-9 combines with J gene TRBJ2-1; D unclear. CDR1 and CDR2 (germline): SEHNR, FQNEAQ (reference sequence). V was clipped by 3 bases and J by 9 bases, with 9 bases between them. CDR3 length: 12 amino acids. Here the CDR3 reads CASSFVGGEQFF. CDR3 coding DNA: TGTGCCAGCAGCTTCGTGGGTGGTGAGCAGTTCTTC.